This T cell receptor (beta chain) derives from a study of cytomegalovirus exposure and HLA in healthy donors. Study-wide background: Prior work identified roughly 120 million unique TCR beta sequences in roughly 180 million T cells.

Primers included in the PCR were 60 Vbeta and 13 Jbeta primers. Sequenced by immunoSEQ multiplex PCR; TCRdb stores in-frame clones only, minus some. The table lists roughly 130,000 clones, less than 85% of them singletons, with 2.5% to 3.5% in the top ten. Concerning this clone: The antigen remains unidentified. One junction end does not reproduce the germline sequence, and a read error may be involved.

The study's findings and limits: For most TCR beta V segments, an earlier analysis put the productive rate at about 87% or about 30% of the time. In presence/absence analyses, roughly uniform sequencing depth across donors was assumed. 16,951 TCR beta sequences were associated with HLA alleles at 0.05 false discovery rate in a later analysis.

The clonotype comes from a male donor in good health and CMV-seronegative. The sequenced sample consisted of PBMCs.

In nucleotides, the CDR3 is TGTTCCAGCAGCCCGACAACAGGGTTAAAGGAGACCCAGTACTTC. The encoded protein is CSSSPTTGLKETQYF. The V gene is TRBV7-9, the J gene TRBJ2-5; D might be TRBD1 (6 bases). Germline V CDR1 and CDR2: SEHNR, FQNEAQ (reference sequence). CDR3 length: 15 amino acids.